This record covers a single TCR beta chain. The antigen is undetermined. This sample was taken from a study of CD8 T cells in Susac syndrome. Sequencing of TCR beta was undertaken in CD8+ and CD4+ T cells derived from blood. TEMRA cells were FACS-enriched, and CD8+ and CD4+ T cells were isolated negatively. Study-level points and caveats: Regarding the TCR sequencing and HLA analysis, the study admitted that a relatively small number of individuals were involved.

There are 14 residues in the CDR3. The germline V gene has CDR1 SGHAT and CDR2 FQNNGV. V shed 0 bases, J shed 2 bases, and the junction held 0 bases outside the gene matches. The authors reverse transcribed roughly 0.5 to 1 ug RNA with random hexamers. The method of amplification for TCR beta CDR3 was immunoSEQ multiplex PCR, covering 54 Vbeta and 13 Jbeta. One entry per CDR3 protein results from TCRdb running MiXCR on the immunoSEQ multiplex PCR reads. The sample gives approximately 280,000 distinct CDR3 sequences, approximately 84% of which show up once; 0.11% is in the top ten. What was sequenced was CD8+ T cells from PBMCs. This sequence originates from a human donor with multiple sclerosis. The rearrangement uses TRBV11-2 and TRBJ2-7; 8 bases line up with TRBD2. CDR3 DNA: TGTGCCAGCAGCTTAGAAGCGGGAGCCTACGAGCAGTACTTC. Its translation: CASSLEAGAYEQYF.